The 22 T cell receptor beta chains below all came from one sample that was sequenced in a study of metastatic and nonmetastatic thyroid tumors. From the PCR reads, TCRdb re-called clones with MiXCR. The sample holds approximately 79,000 clones, over 8.5% seen once. All patients reached thyroid surgery having received no treatment beforehand. The specimen was blood. These TCRs come from a female donor with papillary thyroid cancer or a benign thyroid nodule (not recorded which). Some clones in this sample may be carry-over from other donors' samples.

A word on this clone: A much more abundant neighbour one base away suggests this may be a read error. This sequence joins TRBV9 and TRBJ2-6; D perhaps matches TRBD1 (5 bases). Germline lookup yields CDR1 SGDLS and CDR2 YYNGEE. This CDR3 has 13 residues. In nucleotides, the CDR3 is TGTGCCAGCAGTTTATCTGGGGCCAGCGTCCTGACTTTC. It translates to CASSLSGASVLTF.

There are many counts of this clone. The chain recombines TRBV7-2 with TRBJ2-3; D ambiguous. CDR3 length: 17 residues. V shed 7 bases and J shed 0 bases, with 20 bases lying between them. Germline lookup yields CDR1 SGHTA and CDR2 FQGNSA. The chain's CDR3 is CASTPGGRLFSTDTQYF. CDR3 DNA: TGTGCCAGCACCCCGGGTGGCCGCCTATTTAGCACAGATACGCAGTATTTT.

At least ten counts were recorded for this clone. The rearrangement links TRBV5-1 to TRBJ1-2; D might be TRBD1 (6 bases). The CDR3 is 14 residues long. The germline V gene has CDR1 SGHRS and CDR2 YFSETQ. The V gene lost 4 bases and the J gene lost 4 bases, with 14 bases spanning the gap. Written as DNA, the CDR3 is TGCGCCAGCAGCGTCGCTCAGGGGACCTATGGCTACACCTTC. Translating gives CASSVAQGTYGYTF.

This clone was counted ten times or more. The chain combines TRBV5-1 with TRBJ2-5; 10 nucleotides align to TRBD2. This CDR3 comprises 13 residues. Germline loops: CDR1 SGHRS, CDR2 YFSETQ. The V and J ends lost 5 bases and 8 bases, in that order; junction bases with no gene match: 6. CDR3 in amino acids: CASRSTSGDTQYF. CDR3 sequence (DNA): TGCGCCAGCAGGTCCACTAGCGGGGATACCCAGTACTTC.

At least ten counts were recorded for this clone. This chain joins TRBV7-7 and TRBJ2-2; 8 bases fit TRBD1. Germline values: CDR1 SSHAT, CDR2 FNYEAQ (reference sequence). The CDR3 runs 15 residues. V shed 5 bases, J shed 5 bases, and the junction held 7 bases outside the gene matches. The chain's CDR3 is CASSPLGQGTGELFF. CDR3 DNA: TGTGCCAGCAGCCCTCTCGGACAGGGAACCGGGGAGCTGTTTTTT.

This sequence joins TRBV30 and TRBJ1-3; a weak D match, TRBD1 (6 bases). There are 17 residues in the CDR3. Per germline, CDR1 GTSNPN and CDR2 SVGIG (reference sequence). The ends were cut back, 2 bases at V and 0 bases at J, with 17 bases in the middle. The CDR3 here is CAWSRRWGASSGNTIYF. For the CDR3, the DNA is TGTGCCTGGAGTCGAAGATGGGGGGCCAGCTCTGGAAACACCATATATTTT.

Many counts were recorded for this clone. This chain uses TRBV7-2 with TRBJ2-5, with 7 bases aligning to TRBD1. In germline, CDR1 is SGHTA, CDR2 FQGNSA. This CDR3 is built from 14 residues. J lost 1 base, V lost 5 bases, and 4 bases had no gene match. The CDR3 spells CASSPGGPQETQYF. CDR3 in DNA: TGTGCCAGCAGCCCAGGGGGACCCCAAGAGACCCAGTACTTC.

This clone was observed at least ten times. This chain links TRBV28 with TRBJ2-3, with TRBD2 matching over 11 bases. Per germline, CDR1 MDHEN and CDR2 SYDVKM. Germline trimming cut 1 base from V and 2 bases from J; bases unmatched to any gene: 8. The CDR3 sequence is 18 residues long. In nucleotides, the CDR3 is TGTGCCAGCAGTTTATATGGGACTAGCGGTTTTACCACAGATACGCAGTATTTT. It translates to CASSLYGTSGFTTDTQYF.

This clone was seen just once. An end of the junction differs from the germline gene, which may be a read error. The genes are TRBV11-2 and TRBJ1-6, with no clear D. Germline V gene lookup returns CDR1 SGHAT and CDR2 FQNNGV. The CDR3 totals 14 residues. In nucleotides, the CDR3 is TGTGCCAGCAACTTAGAGGGCATCCCGCATCCCCTCCACTTT. Translated, it gives CASNLEGIPHPLHF.

This clone was counted ten times or more. The same CDR3 also results from other DNA sequences found in this sample. The gene calls are TRBV10-2 and TRBJ2-1; 12 bases fit TRBD2. In germline, CDR1 is WSHSY, CDR2 SAAADI. The CDR3 length is 16 residues. V was clipped by 7 bases and J by 8 bases; unmatched bases: 12. The CDR3 DNA reads as TGCGCCAGCACGTCCCCCTCTAGCGGGGGGGCCGATGAGCAGTTCTTC. Translating it yields CASTSPSSGGADEQFF.

The chain uses TRBV20-1 and TRBJ1-2; maybe TRBD1 (5 bases). The V gene lost 0 bases and the J gene lost 7 bases, with 18 bases spanning the gap. CDR1 is DFQATT and CDR2 is SNEGSKA in the germline V gene (reference sequence). The CDR3 spans 15 residues. The CDR3 nucleotides are TGCAGTGCTAGAGAGGGTAGTATGGGGACCGGTGGCTACACCTTC. Translated, it gives CSAREGSMGTGGYTF.

At least ten counts were recorded for this clone. The chain carries TRBV28 and TRBJ1-2, with D possibly matching TRBD1 (5 bases). CDR3 size: 13 residues. Trimming left V 6 bases short and J 2 bases short, with 10 bases between. The germline V gene has CDR1 MDHEN and CDR2 SYDVKM. CDR3 in amino acids: CASSKGLNYGYTF. CDR3 coding DNA: TGTGCCAGCAGCAAGGGACTGAACTATGGCTACACCTTC.

This clone was found many times. This sequence joins TRBV9 and TRBJ2-2, with D possibly TRBD2 on 5 matching bases. This CDR3 comprises 14 residues. With 4 bases removed from V and 9 bases from J, the gap between germline ends came to 16 bases. Germline V lookup: CDR1 SGDLS, CDR2 YYNGEE. CDR3 nucleotides: TGTGCCAGCAGCCCCCGGGTAGCGCTAAGGGAGCTGTTTTTT. Translated, it gives CASSPRVALRELFF.

This clone was found many times. CDR3 DNA: TGCAGCGTTCGAGACACGGACTATGGCTACACCTTC. The encoded protein is CSVRDTDYGYTF. This chain links TRBV29-1 with TRBJ1-2; D gene uncertain. This CDR3 is 12 amino acids long. Germline CDR1 reads SQVTM; CDR2 reads ANQGSEA. With 5 bases removed from V and 3 bases from J, the gap between germline ends came to 10 bases.

This clone was counted at least ten times. The chain joins TRBV2 to TRBJ2-3; D call uncertain. Germline CDR1 SNHLY, CDR2 FYNNEI. V was clipped by 2 bases and J by 2 bases, with 11 bases between them. The CDR3 is made up of 15 amino acids. CDR3 protein: CASSERQAHTDTQYF. Here the CDR3 DNA reads TGTGCCAGCAGTGAACGTCAGGCACACACAGATACGCAGTATTTT.

This clone was counted many times. The chain uses TRBV3-1 and TRBJ2-4; D is ambiguous. The CDR3 extends over 17 amino acids. In germline, CDR1 is LGHDT, CDR2 YNNKEL (reference sequence). V was cut by 4 bases and J by 4 bases, with 20 bases left in between. The CDR3 region is CASSPSTPAASKNIQYF. In nucleotides, the CDR3 is TGTGCCAGCAGCCCATCCACCCCGGCAGCGTCGAAAAACATTCAGTACTTC. The whole variable domain, remainder taken from reference TRBV3-1 and TRBJ2-4, is DTAVSQTPKYLVTQMGNDKSIKCEQNLGHDTMYWYKQDSKKFLKIMFSYNNKELIINETVPNRFSPKSPDKAHLNLHINSLELGDSAVYFCASSPSTPAASKNIQYFGAGTRLSVL.

Details on this clone: A read error may be the cause here, since a much bigger clone is one base away. The chain uses TRBV7-2 and TRBJ2-3, with D maybe TRBD2 (5 bases). Germline V CDR1 and CDR2: SGHTA, FQGNSA. V lost 1 base and J 7 bases, leaving 6 bases between the germline ends. This CDR3 is built from 12 residues. The CDR3 DNA reads TGTGCCAGCAGCTTAGGGAGGAATACGCAGTATTTT. The encoded protein is CASSLGRNTQYF.

Note on this clone: Germline is not matched at one junction end, which may reflect a read error. Distinct nucleotide sequences in the sample also encode this CDR3. The CDR3 reads CASSLTPGGTDGYTF. The CDR3 coding sequence is TGTGCCAGCAGCCTAACCCCCGGGGGGACAGATGGCTACACCTTC. This rearrangement joins TRBV7-3 to TRBJ1-2, with TRBD1 matching over 7 bases. The CDR3 is 15 amino acids. Germline values: CDR1 SGHTA, CDR2 FQGTGA. Together with reference TRBV7-3 and TRBJ1-2, the CDR3 gives the full variable domain: GAGVSQTPSNKVTEKGKYVELRCDPISGHTALYWYRQSLGQGPEFLIYFQGTGAADDSGLPNDRFFAVRPEGSVSTLKIQRTERGDSAVYLCASSLTPGGTDGYTFGSGTRLTVV.

This clone was picked up many times. The chain carries TRBV3-1 and TRBJ1-5; 9 nucleotides line up with TRBD1. The ends lost 1 base at V and 1 base at J; junction bases unmatched: 5. This CDR3 is 17 amino acids long. CDR1 and CDR2 (germline): LGHDT, YNNKEL (reference sequence). This CDR3 is CASSQGTGDVSNQPQHF. The CDR3 DNA is TGTGCCAGCAGCCAAGGGACAGGGGATGTAAGCAATCAGCCCCAGCATTTT.

The rearrangement joins TRBV9 to TRBJ1-1; no clear D gene. Trimming pared 1 base from V and 6 bases from J, leaving 22 bases between. CDR1 is SGDLS, CDR2 YYNGEE, per germline. This CDR3 has 17 amino acids. CDR3 residues: CASSVTSGVGAIPEAFF. CDR3 DNA sequence: TGTGCCAGCAGCGTAACCTCAGGCGTCGGAGCAATCCCTGAAGCTTTCTTT.

This clone was detected ten times or more. This sequence joins TRBV5-1 and TRBJ2-3; TRBD1 aligns across 11 bases. Trimming at V came to 3 bases and at J to 5 bases, leaving 11 bases not matched to a gene. Germline V gene lookup returns CDR1 SGHRS and CDR2 YFSETQ. The CDR3 spans 17 residues. For the CDR3, the DNA is TGCGCCAGCAGCTCGGCAGGAGGACAGGGGGCGGAAGATACGCAGTATTTT. It codes for CASSSAGGQGAEDTQYF.

Ten or more counts support this clone. The same CDR3 can be traced to other DNA sequences in this sample. The gene calls are TRBV19 and TRBJ1-1; tentatively, D is TRBD1 (6 bases). Trimming took 1 base from V and 5 from J, leaving 14 bases between them. The germline V gene has CDR1 LNHDA and CDR2 SQIVND (reference sequence). The CDR3 loop spans 15 amino acids. CDR3 coding DNA: TGTGCCAGTAGTATAGTCGGAACAGGGAAGACTGAAGCTTTCTTT. Its protein product is CASSIVGTGKTEAFF.